These 25 T cell receptor beta chains were all obtained from the same sample, sequenced in a study of CD8 T cells in ankylosing spondylitis. From the 5' RACE reads, TCRdb called clonotypes with MiXCR, one entry per CDR3 protein. This table holds about 840,000 distinct CDR3 sequences, over 9.5% found once. For these receptors, no antigen is known. General study results and limits: Apparently characteristic of ankylosing spondylitis blood was a TCR beta motif (about eight highly homologous variants).

The sample consisted of blood, either unsorted or a sorted T cell fraction (not recorded which). These receptors were obtained from a male donor with ankylosing spondylitis.

This clonotype was seen a few times. The CDR3 region has the DNA TGTGCCAGCAGTTTATTCCGGACAGAAGCTTTCTTT. The encoded protein is CASSLFRTEAFF. The chain has TRBV12-3 or TRBV12-4 and TRBJ1-1, with D tentatively TRBD1 (5 bases). The V end lost 2 bases, the J end lost 8 bases, and 9 bases lay between the germline ends. The CDR3 length is 12 residues.

The rearrangement uses TRBV7-2 and TRBJ2-7; the D gene is possibly TRBD1 (8 bases). The CDR3 has 14 amino acids. The germline gives CDR1 SGHTA, CDR2 FQGNSA. V dropped 4 bases and J dropped 3 bases, with 13 bases sitting between them. CDR3 DNA sequence: TGTGCCAGCAGCTACAGGGGGGGAGGCTACGAGCAGTACTTC. Its protein is CASSYRGGGYEQYF.

Many counts were recorded for this clonotype. The V and J genes are TRBV10-3 and TRBJ2-2; TRBD2 aligns across 12 bases. Per the germline V gene, CDR1 is ENHRY and CDR2 is SYGVKD. This CDR3 is 17 amino acids long. The junction had 7 bases not matched to a gene; V was cut back by 4 bases and J by 4 bases. The CDR3 bases are TGTGCCATCAGTGCCCTAGCGGGAGGGCCCAGCACCGGGGAGCTGTTTTTT. Protein product: CAISALAGGPSTGELFF.

This clonotype was counted a few times. The rearrangement joins TRBV7-9 to TRBJ2-7; perhaps TRBD2 as D (5 bases). The CDR3 spans 12 residues. Germline values: CDR1 SEHNR, CDR2 FQNEAQ (reference sequence). The V and J ends lost 9 bases and 2 bases respectively, with 11 bases between them. The CDR3 region has the DNA TGTGCCAGGGACGGGAAACCCTACGAGCAGTACTTC. It encodes CARDGKPYEQYF.

This clonotype came up many times. This chain's CDR3 is CASSRDGANYGYTF. CDR3 DNA: TGTGCCAGCAGCCGGGACGGTGCTAACTATGGCTACACCTTC. The chain joins TRBV5-5 to TRBJ1-2, with D possibly matching TRBD1 (5 bases). Germline-derived CDR1 and CDR2 are SGHKS and YYEKEE (reference sequence). This CDR3 has 14 amino acids. Trimming pared 4 bases from V and 0 bases from J, leaving 10 bases between.

In its sample, this clonotype was seen a few times. The V and J genes are TRBV19 and TRBJ2-3; 8 bases are a match to TRBD2. With V trimmed by 10 bases and J by 5 bases, 8 bases remained unmatched. Germline lookup yields CDR1 LNHDA and CDR2 SQIVND (reference sequence). The CDR3 length is 13 residues. CDR3 residues: CATARGAGDTQYF. In nucleotides, the CDR3 is TGTGCCACCGCGCGGGGGGCAGGAGATACGCAGTATTTT.

This clonotype was found a few times. For the CDR3, the DNA is TGTGCCAGCAGCGCCCACAGGGGGTTTAATGAAAAACTGTTTTTT. Protein: CASSAHRGFNEKLFF. The chain carries TRBV7-6 and TRBJ1-4; 8 nucleotides match TRBD1. Germline V gene sequence: CDR1 SGHVS, CDR2 FNYEAQ. Trimming removed 5 bases from V and 4 bases from J; junction bases left unmatched: 6. CDR3 size: 15 residues.

Only a few counts were recorded for this clonotype. The chain is built from TRBV10-3 and TRBJ2-7, with 8 bases matching TRBD1. Germline CDR1 ENHRY, CDR2 SYGVKD. Trimming removed 5 bases from V and 0 bases from J; junction bases left unmatched: 9. CDR3 size: 16 residues. In nucleotides, the CDR3 is TGTGCCATCAGTATTAACCCAGGGACAGGCTCCTACGAGCAGTACTTC. Protein: CAISINPGTGSYEQYF.

This clonotype has more than one count but fewer than ten. V and J are TRBV4-2 and TRBJ2-5, with 8 nucleotides matching TRBD2. The germline V gene has CDR1 LGHNA and CDR2 YNFKEQ. With 0 bases clipped from V and 5 bases from J, the junction kept 8 bases outside the gene matches. This CDR3 is built from 16 residues. CDR3 coding DNA: TGTGCCAGCAGCCAAGAAGGACGGGAGGGAGGCGAGACCCAGTACTTC. Amino acid sequence: CASSQEGREGGETQYF.

V and J are TRBV6-5 and TRBJ2-3; 8 bases match TRBD2. With V trimmed by 6 bases and J by 2 bases, 4 bases remained unmatched. The length of the CDR3 is 14 residues. The V gene's germline CDR1 is MNHEY and CDR2 SVGAGI. The CDR3 region is CASRYSGNTDTQYF. In DNA form, the CDR3 reads TGTGCCAGCAGGTATAGCGGGAACACAGATACGCAGTATTTT.

The sample holds a few counts of this clonotype. In DNA form, the CDR3 reads TGTGCCAGCAGTACCCTCAGGGGTTGGGCGGGCAATGAGCAGTTCTTC. Encoded protein: CASSTLRGWAGNEQFF. The chain joins TRBV12-3 or TRBV12-4 to TRBJ2-1; tentatively, D is TRBD1 (6 bases). V was shortened by 5 bases and J by 6 bases, with 20 bases between the two germline ends. This CDR3 spans 16 amino acids.

This clonotype was recorded many times. The chain joins TRBV20-1 to TRBJ2-5; D is unresolved. Germline assignment: CDR1 DFQATT and CDR2 SNEGSKA (reference sequence). The CDR3 has 14 residues. Trimming took off 0 bases at V and 7 bases at J, with 15 bases between the two ends. The DNA of the CDR3 is TGCAGTGCTAGAGATCGGACCCTACCCTTGACCCAGTACTTC. It is translated as CSARDRTLPLTQYF.

This rearrangement joins TRBV7-2 to TRBJ1-1, with TRBD1 matching over 9 bases. CDR3 length: 15 amino acids. Germline assignment: CDR1 SGHTA and CDR2 FQGNSA. Trimming removed 5 bases from V and 4 bases from J; junction bases left unmatched: 8. In nucleotides, the CDR3 is TGTGCCAGCAGCCCTGTACCGACAGGGGGCACTGAAGCTTTCTTT. It yields the protein CASSPVPTGGTEAFF.

The V gene is TRBV6-5, the J gene TRBJ2-5, with 8 bases aligning to TRBD1. Per the germline V gene, CDR1 is MNHEY and CDR2 is SVGAGI. J gave up 5 bases and V 3 bases, and 11 bases lay outside the gene matches. CDR3 length equals 16 residues. CDR3 DNA sequence: TGTGCCAGCAGTTATAGGACAGGGCGCGCGTGGGAGACCCAGTACTTC. This sequence encodes CASSYRTGRAWETQYF.

The V and J genes are TRBV20-1 and TRBJ1-5; no firm D call. This CDR3 comprises 13 residues. Germline loops: CDR1 DFQATT, CDR2 SNEGSKA (reference sequence). The V and J ends lost 3 bases and 7 bases respectively, with 13 bases between them. CDR3 loop: CSASTLRGQPQHF. Written as DNA, the CDR3 is TGCAGTGCTAGTACCCTCCGAGGGCAGCCCCAGCATTTT.

The CDR3 DNA reads TGTGCCAGCAGTGAACAGAGCATGAACACTGAAGCTTTCTTT. Translating gives CASSEQSMNTEAFF. V is TRBV6-1 and J is TRBJ1-1, with unresolved D. Germline V gene lookup returns CDR1 MNHNS and CDR2 SASEGT. The CDR3 has 14 amino acids. Trimming left V 2 bases short and J 0 bases short, with 7 bases between.

The rearrangement joins TRBV20-1 to TRBJ1-1; no clear D gene. Germline V gene data show CDR1 as DFQATT and CDR2 as SNEGSKA (reference sequence). V was cut by 6 bases and J by 4 bases, with 6 bases left in between. The CDR3 runs to 10 residues. The CDR3 region is CSAALTEAFF. Here the CDR3 DNA reads TGCAGTGCCGCGCTCACTGAAGCTTTCTTT.

This clonotype was seen many times. The chain couples TRBV12-3 or TRBV12-4 to TRBJ1-5; D gene unclear. With 5 bases removed from V and 6 bases from J, the gap between germline ends came to 8 bases. The CDR3 contains 12 residues. The CDR3 coding sequence is TGTGCCAGCAGTGAGTACCCTCAGCCCCAGCATTTT. Protein sequence: CASSEYPQPQHF.

This clonotype was seen many times. This sequence joins TRBV12-3 or TRBV12-4 and TRBJ2-5; D possibly uses TRBD1 or TRBD2 (6 bases each). V lost 0 bases, J lost 1 base, and 9 bases lay in between. The CDR3 loop spans 15 amino acids. The CDR3, as DNA: TGTGCCAGCAGTTTAGCGGGGGGCTTCCAAGAGACCCAGTACTTC. It is translated as CASSLAGGFQETQYF.

The genes are TRBV20-1 and TRBJ1-5; 7 bases line up with TRBD1. The CDR3 extends over 13 amino acids. Unmatched junction bases numbered 10, after V lost 7 bases and J lost 7 bases. Germline CDR1 reads DFQATT; CDR2 reads SNEGSKA (reference sequence). The chain's CDR3 is CSVVGGAGQPQHF. CDR3 DNA sequence: TGCAGTGTCGTAGGGGGCGCAGGGCAGCCCCAGCATTTT.

J is TRBJ2-7 and V is TRBV30; maybe TRBD2 (6 bases). There are 13 residues in the CDR3. Germline CDR1 and CDR2: GTSNPN and SVGIG (reference sequence). Trimming shortened V by 2 bases and J by 3 bases, and 11 bases separated the two germline ends. CDR3 region: CAWSRLAVYEQYF. The CDR3 nucleotides are TGTGCCTGGAGTAGATTAGCGGTCTACGAGCAGTACTTC.

V and J are TRBV20-1 and TRBJ1-5; possibly TRBD1 for D (6 bases). Germline assignment: CDR1 DFQATT and CDR2 SNEGSKA (reference sequence). With 3 bases removed from V and 4 bases from J, the gap between germline ends came to 10 bases. The CDR3 loop spans 13 amino acids. CDR3 nucleotide sequence: TGCAGTGCTAGGGACAGTCCAAATCAGCCCCAGCATTTT. This translates into CSARDSPNQPQHF.

This clonotype was picked up a small number of times. V gene TRBV29-1 combines with J gene TRBJ1-5, with 8 bases identical to TRBD1. CDR1 and CDR2 from the germline V gene are SQVTM and ANQGSEA. With 4 bases clipped from V and 6 bases from J, the junction kept 8 bases outside the gene matches. The CDR3 is 14 residues long. The CDR3 DNA is TGCAGCGTTGGATGGCAGGGGGCGAGTCAGCCCCAGCATTTT. Amino acids: CSVGWQGASQPQHF. The full variable domain, in which reference TRBV29-1 and TRBJ1-5 provide the parts outside the CDR3, is SAVISQKPSRDICQRGTSLTIQCQVDSQVTMMFWYRQQPGQSLTLIATANQGSEATYESGFVIDKFPISRPNLTFSTLTVSNMSPEDSSIYLCSVGWQGASQPQHFGDGTRLSIL.

The rearrangement links TRBV6-2 or TRBV6-3 to TRBJ2-3; 8 nucleotides align to TRBD1. V was pared by 7 bases and J by 5 bases, with 5 bases of the junction left unmatched. CDR3 length: 13 residues. CDR1 MNHEY and CDR2 SVGEGT come from the germline V gene. CDR3 amino acids: CASTDRVKDTQYF. The CDR3 DNA follows: TGTGCCAGCACGGACAGGGTGAAAGATACGCAGTATTTT.

CDR3 region: CASGVGTAGVEDTQYF. As DNA, the CDR3 is TGTGCTAGTGGTGTTGGGACAGCTGGTGTTGAAGATACGCAGTATTTT. The chain combines TRBV12-5 with TRBJ2-3, with 7 nucleotides matching TRBD1. V dropped 5 bases and J dropped 5; count of bases not matched to a gene: 13. The CDR3 consists of 16 residues. Germline loops: CDR1 LGHNT, CDR2 FRNRAP. Combining the CDR3 with reference TRBV12-5 and TRBJ2-3 gives the whole variable domain DARVTQTPRHKVTEMGQEVTMRCQPILGHNTVFWYRQTMMQGLELLAYFRNRAPLDDSGMPKDRFSAEMPDATLATLKIQPSEPRDSAVYFCASGVGTAGVEDTQYFGPGTRLTVL.